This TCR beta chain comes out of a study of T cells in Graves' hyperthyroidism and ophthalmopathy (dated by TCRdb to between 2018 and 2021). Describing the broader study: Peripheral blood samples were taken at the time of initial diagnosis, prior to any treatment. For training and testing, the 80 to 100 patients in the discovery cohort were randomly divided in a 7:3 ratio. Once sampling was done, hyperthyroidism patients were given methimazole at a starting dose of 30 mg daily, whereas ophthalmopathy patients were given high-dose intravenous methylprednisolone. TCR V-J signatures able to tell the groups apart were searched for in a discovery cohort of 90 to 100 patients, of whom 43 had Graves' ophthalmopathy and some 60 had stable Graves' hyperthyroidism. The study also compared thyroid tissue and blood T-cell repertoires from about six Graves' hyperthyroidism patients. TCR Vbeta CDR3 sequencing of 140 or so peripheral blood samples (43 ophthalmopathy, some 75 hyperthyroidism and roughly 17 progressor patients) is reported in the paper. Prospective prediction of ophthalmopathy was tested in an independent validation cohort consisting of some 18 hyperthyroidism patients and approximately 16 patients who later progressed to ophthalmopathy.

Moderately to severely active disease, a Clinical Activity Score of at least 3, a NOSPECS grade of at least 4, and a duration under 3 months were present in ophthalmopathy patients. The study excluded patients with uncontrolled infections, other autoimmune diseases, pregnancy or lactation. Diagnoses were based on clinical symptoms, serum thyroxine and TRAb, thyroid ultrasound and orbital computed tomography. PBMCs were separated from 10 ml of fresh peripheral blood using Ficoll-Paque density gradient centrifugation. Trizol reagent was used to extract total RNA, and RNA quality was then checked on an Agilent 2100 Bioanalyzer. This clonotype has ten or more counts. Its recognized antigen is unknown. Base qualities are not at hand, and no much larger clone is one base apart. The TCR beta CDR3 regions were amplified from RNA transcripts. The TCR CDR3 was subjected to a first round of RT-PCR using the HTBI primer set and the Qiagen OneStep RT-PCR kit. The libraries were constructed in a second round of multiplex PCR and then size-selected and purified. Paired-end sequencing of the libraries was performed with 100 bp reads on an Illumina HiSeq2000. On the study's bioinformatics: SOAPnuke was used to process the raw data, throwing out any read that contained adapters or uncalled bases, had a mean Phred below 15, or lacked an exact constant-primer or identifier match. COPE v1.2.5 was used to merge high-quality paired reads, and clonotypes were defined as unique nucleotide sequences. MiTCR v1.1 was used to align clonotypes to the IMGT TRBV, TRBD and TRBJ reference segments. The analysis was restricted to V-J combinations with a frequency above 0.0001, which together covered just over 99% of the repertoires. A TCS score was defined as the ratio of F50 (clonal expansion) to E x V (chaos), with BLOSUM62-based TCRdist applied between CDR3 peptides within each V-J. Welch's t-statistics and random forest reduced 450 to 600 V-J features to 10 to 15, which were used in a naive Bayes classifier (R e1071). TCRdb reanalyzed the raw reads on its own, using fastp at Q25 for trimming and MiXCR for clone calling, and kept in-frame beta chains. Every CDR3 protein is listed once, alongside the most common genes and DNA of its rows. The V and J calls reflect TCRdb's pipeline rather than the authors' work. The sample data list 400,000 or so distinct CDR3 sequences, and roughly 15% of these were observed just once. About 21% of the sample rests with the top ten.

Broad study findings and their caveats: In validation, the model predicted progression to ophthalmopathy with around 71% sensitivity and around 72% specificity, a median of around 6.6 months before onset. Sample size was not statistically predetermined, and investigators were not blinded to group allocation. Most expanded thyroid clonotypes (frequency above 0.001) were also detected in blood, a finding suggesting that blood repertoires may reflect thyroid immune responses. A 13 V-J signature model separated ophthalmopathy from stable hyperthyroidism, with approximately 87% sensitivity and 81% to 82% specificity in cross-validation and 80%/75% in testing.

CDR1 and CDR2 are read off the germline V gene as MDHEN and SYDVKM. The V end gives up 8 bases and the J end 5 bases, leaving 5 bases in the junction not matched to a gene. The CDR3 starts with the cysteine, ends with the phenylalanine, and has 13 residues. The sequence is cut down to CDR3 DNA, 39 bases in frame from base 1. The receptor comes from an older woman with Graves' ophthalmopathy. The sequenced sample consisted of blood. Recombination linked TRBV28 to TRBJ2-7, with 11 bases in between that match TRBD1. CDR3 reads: CASRGQGDHEQYF. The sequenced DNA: TGTGCCAGCCGGGGACAGGGGGACCACGAGCAGTACTTC.